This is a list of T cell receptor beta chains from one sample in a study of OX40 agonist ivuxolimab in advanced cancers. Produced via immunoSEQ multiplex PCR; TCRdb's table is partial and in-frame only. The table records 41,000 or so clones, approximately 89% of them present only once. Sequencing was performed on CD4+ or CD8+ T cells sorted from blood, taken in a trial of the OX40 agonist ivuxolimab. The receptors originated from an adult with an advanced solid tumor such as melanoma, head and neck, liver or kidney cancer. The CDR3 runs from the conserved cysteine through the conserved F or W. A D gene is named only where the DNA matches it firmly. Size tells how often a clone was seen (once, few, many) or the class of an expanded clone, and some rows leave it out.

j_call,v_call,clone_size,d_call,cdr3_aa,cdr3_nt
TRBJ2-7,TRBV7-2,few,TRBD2,CASSRGTSGSLEQYF,TGTGCCAGCAGCCGTGGGACTAGCGGGAGTCTCGAGCAGTACTTC
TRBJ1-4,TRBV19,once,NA,CASKKGTNEKLFF,TGTGCCAGTAAAAAGGGGACTAATGAAAAACTGTTTTTT
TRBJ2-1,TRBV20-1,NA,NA,CSATGTRAFF,TGCAGTGCAACCGGGACCAGAGCGTTCTTC
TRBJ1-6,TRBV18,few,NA,CASSPGAHNSPLHF,TGTGCCAGCTCACCTGGAGCTCATAATTCACCCCTCCACTTT
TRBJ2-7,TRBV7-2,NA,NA,CASSPRGGDGAYEQYF,TGTGCCAGCAGCCCCAGGGGTGGCGATGGGGCCTACGAGCAGTACTTC
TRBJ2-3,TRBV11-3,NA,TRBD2,CASSTRLAGVDTQYF,TGTGCCAGCAGCACCAGACTAGCGGGAGTAGATACGCAGTATTTT
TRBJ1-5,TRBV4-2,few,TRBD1,CASSQVWDRDQPQHF,TGTGCCAGCAGCCAAGTCTGGGACAGAGATCAGCCCCAGCATTTT
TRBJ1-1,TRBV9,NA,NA,CASTPMTAGEAFF,TGTGCCAGCACCCCGATGACGGCGGGAGAAGCTTTCTTT
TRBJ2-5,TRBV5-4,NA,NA,CASSSGLSRGQETQYF,TGTGCCAGCAGCTCTGGACTCTCTAGAGGCCAAGAGACCCAGTACTTC
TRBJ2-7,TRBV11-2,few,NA,CASSFWGLEQYF,TGTGCCAGCAGCTTTTGGGGTTTAGAGCAGTACTTC
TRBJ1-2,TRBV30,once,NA,CAWELYGYTF,TGTGCCTGGGAACTGTATGGCTACACCTTC
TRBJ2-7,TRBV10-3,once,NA,CAISVTRGQISYEQYF,TGTGCCATCAGTGTGACGCGGGGGCAGATCTCCTACGAGCAGTACTTC
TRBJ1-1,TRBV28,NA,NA,CASPSGTGRNTEAFF,TGTGCCAGCCCATCCGGGACCGGTAGGAACACTGAAGCTTTCTTT
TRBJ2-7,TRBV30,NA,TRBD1,CAWSVGQGYEQYF,TGTGCCTGGAGTGTGGGACAGGGCTACGAGCAGTACTTC
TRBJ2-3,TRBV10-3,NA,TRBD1,CATRDRDTDTQYF,TGTGCCACTAGGGACAGAGACACAGATACGCAGTATTTT
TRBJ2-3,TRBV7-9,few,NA,CASSFWTLSTDTQYF,TGTGCCAGCAGCTTCTGGACTCTAAGCACAGATACGCAGTATTTT
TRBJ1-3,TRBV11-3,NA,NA,CASSLIAVNTIYF,TGTGCCAGCAGCTTAATAGCCGTAAACACCATATATTTT
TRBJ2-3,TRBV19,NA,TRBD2,CASSIADGLLAGALDTQYF,TGTGCCAGTAGTATAGCCGATGGGTTATTAGCGGGAGCTTTAGATACGCAGTATTTT
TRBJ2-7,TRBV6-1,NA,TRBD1,CASSVDRGDEQYF,TGTGCCAGCAGTGTGGACAGGGGTGACGAGCAGTACTTC
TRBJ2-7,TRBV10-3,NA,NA,CAISDHDYEQYF,TGTGCCATCAGTGACCACGACTACGAGCAGTACTTC
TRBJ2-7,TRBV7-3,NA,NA,CASSLRTIAYEQYF,TGTGCCAGCAGCTTAAGGACAATAGCCTACGAGCAGTACTTC
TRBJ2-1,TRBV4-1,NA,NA,CASSQEAEYNEQFF,TGCGCCAGCAGCCAAGAGGCCGAGTACAATGAGCAGTTCTTC
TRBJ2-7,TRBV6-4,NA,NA,CASSDSRAYEQYF,TGTGCCAGCAGTGACTCAAGGGCCTACGAGCAGTACTTC
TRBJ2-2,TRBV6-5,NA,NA,CASSYSGTRELFF,TGTGCCAGCAGTTACTCTGGGACAAGAGAGCTGTTTTTT
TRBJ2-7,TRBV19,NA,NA,CASLGELGEQYF,TGTGCCAGCCTGGGGGAACTCGGGGAGCAGTACTTC
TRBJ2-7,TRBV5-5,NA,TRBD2,CASSLRTSGTYEQYF,TGTGCCAGCAGCTTACGGACTAGCGGGACCTACGAGCAGTACTTC
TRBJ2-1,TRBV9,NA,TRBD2,CASSVGINLLAGEGNEQFF,TGTGCCAGCAGCGTAGGTATCAACCTACTAGCGGGAGAAGGTAATGAGCAGTTCTTC
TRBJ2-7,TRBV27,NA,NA,CASSRDRNDYEQYF,TGCGCCAGCAGCCGTGACAGGAATGACTACGAGCAGTACTTC
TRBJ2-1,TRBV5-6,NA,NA,CASSLGPRASEQFF,TGTGCCAGCAGCTTGGGCCCCAGGGCCAGTGAGCAGTTCTTC
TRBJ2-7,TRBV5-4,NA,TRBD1,CASSLGTGAYEQYF,TGTGCCAGCAGCTTAGGGACAGGGGCCTACGAGCAGTACTTC
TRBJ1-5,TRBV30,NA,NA,CAWNRDGNRPQHF,TGTGCCTGGAACCGGGACGGCAATCGGCCCCAGCATTTT
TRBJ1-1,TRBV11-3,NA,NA,CASSQRDRLGAFF,TGTGCCAGCAGCCAAAGGGACCGCCTGGGGGCTTTCTTT
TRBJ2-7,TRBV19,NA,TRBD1,CASSIDQGAHEQYF,TGTGCCAGTAGTATTGATCAGGGGGCCCACGAGCAGTACTTC
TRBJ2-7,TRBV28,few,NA,CASTEMGYEQYF,TGTGCCAGTACAGAGATGGGCTACGAGCAGTACTTC
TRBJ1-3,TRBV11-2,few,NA,CATSRGNGNTIYF,TGTGCCACCTCGCGTGGTAACGGAAACACCATATATTTT
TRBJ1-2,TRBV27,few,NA,CASSVRALSYGYTF,TGTGCCAGCAGTGTACGGGCACTGAGCTATGGCTACACCTTC
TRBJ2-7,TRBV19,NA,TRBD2,CASSSGTIDYEQYF,TGTGCCAGTAGTTCCGGGACTATAGACTACGAGCAGTACTTC
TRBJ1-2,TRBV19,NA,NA,CASSIDGQMPYGYTF,TGTGCCAGTAGTATAGATGGACAGATGCCCTATGGCTACACCTTC
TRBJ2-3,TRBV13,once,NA,CASSSPSIDTQYF,TGTGCCAGCAGCTCGCCCAGTATAGATACGCAGTATTTT
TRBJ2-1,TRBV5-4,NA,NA,CASSLGSGDSSKQFF,TGTGCCAGCAGCTTGGGGTCGGGGGACAGTAGTAAGCAGTTCTTC
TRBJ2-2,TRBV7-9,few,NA,CASSAYSGTPSAELFF,TGTGCCAGCAGCGCTTACTCCGGGACACCTTCCGCGGAGCTGTTTTTT
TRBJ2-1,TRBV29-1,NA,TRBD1,CSGQGRSSYNEQFF,TGCAGCGGACAGGGGCGAAGCTCCTACAATGAGCAGTTCTTC
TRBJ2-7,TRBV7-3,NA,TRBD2,CASSILAGGSYEQYF,TGTGCCAGCAGCATACTAGCGGGAGGCTCCTACGAGCAGTACTTC
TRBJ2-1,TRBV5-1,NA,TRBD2,CASTERRRESNNEQFF,TGCGCCAGCACAGAACGTCGGCGGGAGTCCAACAATGAGCAGTTCTTC
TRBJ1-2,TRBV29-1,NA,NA,CSVYEVGYTF,TGCAGCGTTTATGAGGTTGGCTACACCTTC
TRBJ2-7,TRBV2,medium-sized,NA,CASSGQAYEQYF,TGTGCCAGCAGTGGACAGGCATACGAGCAGTACTTC
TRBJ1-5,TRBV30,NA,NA,CAWGYSNQPQHF,TGTGCCTGGGGTTATAGCAATCAGCCCCAGCATTTT
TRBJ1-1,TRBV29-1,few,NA,CSVAARDYTEAFF,TGCAGCGTTGCGGCCAGGGATTATACTGAAGCTTTCTTT
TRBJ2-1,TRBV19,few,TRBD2,CASSWGEGVDEQFF,TGTGCCAGTAGTTGGGGGGAGGGCGTAGATGAGCAGTTCTTC
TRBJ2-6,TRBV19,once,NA,CASSDRGGGANVLTF,TGTGCCAGTAGTGATAGGGGTGGTGGGGCCAACGTCCTGACTTTC
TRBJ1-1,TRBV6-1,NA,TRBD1,CASKPTGQGREGAFF,TGTGCCAGCAAACCTACCGGACAGGGGAGGGAAGGAGCTTTCTTT
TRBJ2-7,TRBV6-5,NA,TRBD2,CASRRERTSAYEQYF,TGTGCCAGCAGACGAGAGCGGACTAGCGCCTACGAGCAGTACTTC
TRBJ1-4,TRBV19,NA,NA,CASTATISNEKLFF,TGTGCCAGTACCGCAACCATCTCTAATGAAAAACTGTTTTTT